The next 25 T cell receptor beta chains were all read from a single sample in a study of shared clonotypes between healthy human individuals. Produced via immunoSEQ multiplex PCR; TCRdb's table is partial and in-frame only. The table includes some 2.4 million clones, under 95% detected once. Sequences were obtained from naive CD4+ T cells from PBMCs. Subset defined: CD45RA+ positively selected. Every receptor here comes from a man younger than 35 in good health. Some clones in this sample may be carry-over from other donors' samples.

Notes on this clone: This sample includes further DNA sequences coding for the same CDR3. The chain carries TRBV5-1 and TRBJ2-7; 8 bases align to TRBD2. Trimming removed 2 bases from V and 0 bases from J; junction bases left unmatched: 4. The CDR3 has 15 amino acids. The germline CDR1 and CDR2 sequences are SGHRS and YFSETQ. In nucleotides, the CDR3 is TGCGCCAGCAGCTTAGCGGGAGTGGTCTCCTACGAGCAGTACTTC. Protein sequence: CASSLAGVVSYEQYF.

As DNA, the CDR3 is TGTGCCAGCAGCCCGAGGACAGCCCCCCAAGAGACCCAGTACTTC. It is translated as CASSPRTAPQETQYF. The J gene is TRBJ2-5, the V gene TRBV7-9; possibly TRBD1 for D (6 bases). The CDR3 consists of 15 residues. Trimming shortened V by 5 bases and J by 1 base, and 14 bases separated the two germline ends. The germline V gene has CDR1 SEHNR and CDR2 FQNEAQ (reference sequence).

The chain combines TRBV6-5 with TRBJ2-7, with D maybe TRBD2 (6 bases). The CDR3 is 14 residues long. V dropped 5 bases and J dropped 6 bases, with 17 bases sitting between them. In germline, CDR1 is MNHEY, CDR2 SVGAGI. CDR3 region: CASSAPGRGGEQYF. In nucleotides, the CDR3 is TGTGCCAGCAGTGCGCCGGGACGGGGAGGCGAGCAGTACTTC.

This chain joins TRBV7-2 and TRBJ2-7; the match to TRBD2 covers 13 bases. Trimming at V came to 5 bases and at J to 7 bases, leaving 8 bases not matched to a gene. This CDR3 has 15 residues. Per germline, CDR1 SGHTA and CDR2 FQGNSA. CDR3 in DNA: TGTGCCAGCAGCCCGAGGACTAGCGGGAGTGGTGAGCAGTACTTC. Translating gives CASSPRTSGSGEQYF. Based on the CDR3 plus reference TRBV7-2 and TRBJ2-7, the full variable domain is GAGVSQSPSNKVTEKGKDVELRCDPISGHTALYWYRQSLGQGLEFLIYFQGNSAPDKSGLPSDRFSAERTGGSVSTLTIQRTQQEDSAVYLCASSPRTSGSGEQYFGPGTRLTVT.

The chain carries TRBV5-4 and TRBJ1-2; D not resolved. Trimming pared 2 bases from V and 9 bases from J, leaving 14 bases between. There are 13 residues in the CDR3. Germline V lookup: CDR1 SGHNT, CDR2 YYREEE (reference sequence). The CDR3, as DNA: TGTGCCAGCAGCTTCCCCCTTACCTTTAGCTACACCTTC. Its translation: CASSFPLTFSYTF.

J is TRBJ2-7 and V is TRBV5-1; TRBD1 matches at 8 bases. CDR1 SGHRS and CDR2 YFSETQ come from the germline V gene. The V segment lost 4 bases and the J segment 2 bases; nucleotides outside the gene matches: 11. The CDR3 extends over 16 amino acids. CDR3 DNA: TGCGCCAGCAGCCAACCGGACAGGGAGAGGACCTACGAGCAGTACTTC. It translates to CASSQPDRERTYEQYF.

This clone has more than one count but fewer than ten. The chain recombines TRBV30 with TRBJ1-1, with unresolved D. Germline CDR1 and CDR2: GTSNPN and SVGIG (reference sequence). The germline V and J ends were trimmed by 5 bases and 8 bases, with 15 bases remaining between them. CDR3 length: 12 residues. For the CDR3, the DNA is TGTGCCTGGGACACCGGGAAAGGGGAAGCTTTCTTT. This gives the protein CAWDTGKGEAFF.

The chain links TRBV6-1 to TRBJ2-1; 10 nucleotides match TRBD2. Germline assignment: CDR1 MNHNS and CDR2 SASEGT. V was pared by 3 bases and J by 4 bases, with 6 bases of the junction left unmatched. CDR3 size: 16 residues. CDR3 DNA sequence: TGTGCCAGCAGTGAGGGACTAGCGCCGCCTTACAATGAGCAGTTCTTC. Protein product: CASSEGLAPPYNEQFF.

The chain carries TRBV5-4 and TRBJ2-3; unclear D gene. V was trimmed by 3 bases and J by 2 bases, leaving 7 bases between them. The germline V gene encodes CDR1 SGHNT and CDR2 YYREEE (reference sequence). The CDR3 consists of 13 residues. In nucleotides, the CDR3 is TGTGCCAGCAGCTCGACGGACACAGATACGCAGTATTTT. Amino acids: CASSSTDTDTQYF.

The chain carries TRBV7-9 and TRBJ2-4; D is possibly TRBD2 (5 bases). Germline CDR1 and CDR2: SEHNR and FQNEAQ (reference sequence). The CDR3 loop spans 14 amino acids. V lost 5 bases, J lost 10 bases, and 18 bases lay in between. CDR3 bases: TGTGCCAGCAGCCAAGATACTAGAGAATTAATTCAGTACTTC. It translates to CASSQDTRELIQYF.

This clone was seen more than once but under ten times. CDR3 sequence (DNA): TGTGCCAGCAGCACCTTAGGGGGTAACTATGGCTACACCTTC. Protein: CASSTLGGNYGYTF. The rearrangement uses TRBV7-9 and TRBJ1-2, with D maybe TRBD1 (6 bases). CDR3 length: 14 amino acids. The V gene's germline CDR1 is SEHNR and CDR2 FQNEAQ (reference sequence). V was shortened by 5 bases and J by 1 base, with 11 bases between the two germline ends.

Comments on this clone: The sample holds other DNA sequences that translate to the same CDR3. The chain couples TRBV5-1 to TRBJ2-7, with 11 bases identical to TRBD2. The CDR3 consists of 14 residues. J lost 5 bases, V lost 0 bases, and 1 base had no gene match. CDR1 is SGHRS and CDR2 is YFSETQ in the germline V gene. CDR3 amino acids: CASSLVAGGDEQYF. The CDR3 DNA follows: TGCGCCAGCAGCTTGGTAGCGGGGGGGGACGAGCAGTACTTC.

This clone was seen once. The chain employs TRBV9 and TRBJ1-3; 8 nucleotides match TRBD1. Trimming removed 4 bases from V and 8 bases from J; junction bases left unmatched: 8. CDR1 is SGDLS, CDR2 YYNGEE, per germline. The CDR3 totals 14 residues. Written as DNA, the CDR3 is TGTGCCAGCAGCACACCAGGGGGCCAGCACACCATATATTTT. Translated, it gives CASSTPGGQHTIYF.

This clone has only one observation. The V call is TRBV5-1, the J call TRBJ1-1; the D gene is possibly TRBD1 (6 bases). From germline, CDR1 is SGHRS and CDR2 YFSETQ. The V end lost 0 bases, the J end lost 3 bases, and 12 bases lay between the germline ends. The CDR3 loop spans 15 amino acids. The CDR3 region has the DNA TGCGCCAGCAGCTTGGGGGCCAACAGGGACACTGAAGCTTTCTTT. It encodes CASSLGANRDTEAFF.

The chain has TRBV5-8 and TRBJ1-1; D is ambiguous. The CDR3 runs to 9 residues. The V end lost 7 bases, the J end lost 11 bases, and 9 bases lay between the germline ends. The V gene's germline CDR1 is SGHTS and CDR2 YDEGEE. The CDR3 nucleotides are TGTGCCAGCTCCCCCTTCGCTTTCTTT. Amino acids: CASSPFAFF. Complete variable domain (other parts from reference TRBV5-8 and TRBJ1-1): EAGVTQSPTHLIKTRGQQATLRCSPISGHTSVYWYQQALGLGLQFLLWYDEGEERNRGNFPPRFSGRQFPNYSSELNVNALELEDSALYLCASSPFAFFGQGTRLTVV.

This rearrangement joins TRBV6-5 to TRBJ2-2; D is unresolved. The germline V gene encodes CDR1 MNHEY and CDR2 SVGAGI. Trimming took 2 bases from V and 0 from J, leaving 7 bases between them. The CDR3 extends over 15 amino acids. As DNA, the CDR3 is TGTGCCAGCAGTTACCGGCAGTCGAACACCGGGGAGCTGTTTTTT. As protein: CASSYRQSNTGELFF.

The CDR3 protein is CASITPDYGYTF. Written as DNA, the CDR3 is TGTGCCAGCATTACCCCGGACTATGGCTACACCTTC. The J gene is TRBJ1-2, the V gene TRBV28; D uncertain. Between the trimmed V and J ends, which lost 7 bases and 3 bases, there was a span of 9 bases. Germline CDR1 reads MDHEN; CDR2 reads SYDVKM. The CDR3 runs to 12 residues.

The chain is built from TRBV9 and TRBJ2-5; 8 bases are a match to TRBD2. This CDR3 is 16 amino acids long. V trimming: 3 bases; J trimming: 5 bases; junction bases outside the gene matches: 12. CDR1 is SGDLS and CDR2 is YYNGEE in the germline V gene. The CDR3: CASSASSGRVWETQYF. CDR3 coding DNA: TGTGCCAGCAGCGCCTCATCCGGGAGGGTGTGGGAGACCCAGTACTTC.

The gene calls are TRBV7-6 and TRBJ2-6, with 9 bases lining up with TRBD2. The CDR3 runs to 18 residues. V gave up 1 base and J gave up 4 bases; unmatched junction bases: 8. Germline lookup yields CDR1 SGHVS and CDR2 FNYEAQ. CDR3: CASSLVGLASSGANVLTF. The CDR3 nucleotides read TGTGCCAGCAGCTTAGTAGGACTAGCGTCGTCCGGGGCCAACGTCCTGACTTTC.

This chain links TRBV25-1 with TRBJ1-4, with D possibly TRBD1 on 5 matching bases. The length of the CDR3 is 15 residues. Per germline, CDR1 MGHDK and CDR2 SYGVNS. Trimming took 5 bases from V and 8 from J, leaving 18 bases between them. The CDR3 coding sequence is TGTGCCAGCAGTAATAACCGGGCCGAGGGGGAAAAACTGTTTTTT. Its translation is CASSNNRAEGEKLFF.

The V call is TRBV4-1, the J call TRBJ2-7, with TRBD2 matching 12 bases. After removal of 4 bases from V and 5 bases from J, the junction contained 9 bases not matched to a gene. The CDR3 covers 16 residues. Germline V CDR1 and CDR2: MGHRA, YSYEKL. The CDR3 reads CASSRPTSGSRNEQYF. The CDR3 bases are TGCGCCAGCAGCCGCCCGACTAGCGGGAGTAGGAACGAGCAGTACTTC.

This rearrangement joins TRBV28 to TRBJ2-3; a possible D gene is TRBD2 (7 bases). V gave up 3 bases and J gave up 1 base, with 11 bases separating them. The germline V gene has CDR1 MDHEN and CDR2 SYDVKM. The CDR3 totals 15 residues. The chain's CDR3 is CASSFGGPGTDTQYF. The CDR3 bases are TGTGCCAGCAGTTTCGGGGGGCCCGGCACAGATACGCAGTATTTT.

This clone occurred a few times. This chain links TRBV4-1 with TRBJ1-1, with 7 bases identical to TRBD1. CDR1 is MGHRA, CDR2 YSYEKL, per germline. This CDR3 spans 15 amino acids. Trimming cost V 0 bases and J 10 bases; bases outside gene matches: 11. CDR3 protein: CASSQDPTGKVRAFF. In DNA, the CDR3 is TGCGCCAGCAGCCAAGATCCGACAGGGAAGGTTCGAGCTTTCTTT.

This chain uses TRBV6-5 with TRBJ2-1; D not certain. Trimming removed 5 bases from V and 5 bases from J, with 4 bases in between. Per the germline V gene, CDR1 is MNHEY and CDR2 is SVGAGI. The CDR3 is made up of 11 amino acids. This chain's CDR3 is CASSANNEQFF. The CDR3 DNA follows: TGTGCCAGCAGTGCCAACAATGAGCAGTTCTTC.

This sequence joins TRBV18 and TRBJ2-7, with TRBD2 matching over 11 bases. Germline CDR1 reads KGHSH; CDR2 reads LQKENI. This CDR3 region has 15 residues. V dropped 5 bases and J dropped 3; count of bases not matched to a gene: 6. In DNA, the CDR3 is TGTGCCAGCTCAGCGACTAGCGGGACTTTCTACGAGCAGTACTTC. Its translation: CASSATSGTFYEQYF.